The rows below give T cell receptor beta chains drawn from one sample of a study of control samples from healthy donors and cancer patients. Only in-frame clones appear in the TCRdb table, and some are missing; sequencing was by immunoSEQ multiplex PCR. The profile shows around 250,000 clones, roughly 82% of them singletons. The sequencing input was PBMCs. These receptors all stem from a woman in her sixties with lung cancer. The CDR3 runs from the conserved cysteine through the conserved F or W. Fields, in order: V gene, D gene, J gene, clone size, CDR3 DNA, CDR3 protein. D genes are given only for firm matches. A clone size is listed for some rows: how often the clone was seen (once, few, many), or a class if it is expanded.

V gene: TRBV27
D gene: .
J gene: TRBJ1-6
clone size: .
CDR3 DNA: TGTGCCAGCAGCTCGGGGGTCGGGAATTCACCCCTCCACTTT
CDR3 protein: CASSSGVGNSPLHF

V gene: TRBV11-1
D gene: TRBD2
J gene: TRBJ2-1
clone size: .
CDR3 DNA: TGTGCCAGCAGCTTAGCGGGAGGGTACAATGAGCAGTTCTTC
CDR3 protein: CASSLAGGYNEQFF

V gene: TRBV20-1
D gene: .
J gene: TRBJ2-2
clone size: once
CDR3 DNA: TGCAGTGCTAGGTGGGCCGGGGAGCTGTTTTTT
CDR3 protein: CSARWAGELFF

V gene: TRBV6-5
D gene: .
J gene: TRBJ2-7
clone size: once
CDR3 DNA: TGTGCCAGCAGAGGGACCCCCAGTGGGGAGCAGTACTTC
CDR3 protein: CASRGTPSGEQYF

V gene: TRBV11-3
D gene: TRBD2
J gene: TRBJ2-5
clone size: few
CDR3 DNA: TGTGCCAGCAGCCCCGGACTAGCGGGAGCGGTGGAGACCCAGTACTTC
CDR3 protein: CASSPGLAGAVETQYF

V gene: TRBV3-1/TRBV3-2
D gene: TRBD2
J gene: TRBJ2-7
clone size: .
CDR3 DNA: TGTGCCAGCAGGGCTAGCGGGGAGTCCTACGAGCAGTACTTC
CDR3 protein: CASRASGESYEQYF

V gene: TRBV6-5
D gene: .
J gene: TRBJ1-1
clone size: .
CDR3 DNA: TGTGCCAGCAGTTACTCGATTTGGGGGGAAGCTTTCTTT
CDR3 protein: CASSYSIWGEAFF

V gene: TRBV5-1
D gene: .
J gene: TRBJ2-1
clone size: .
CDR3 DNA: TGCGCCAGCAGCTTGGGGTTTGGGGAGATCCTAGGGAATGAGCAGTTCTTC
CDR3 protein: CASSLGFGEILGNEQFF

V gene: TRBV12-3/TRBV12-4
D gene: .
J gene: TRBJ1-1
clone size: .
CDR3 DNA: TGTGCCAGCAGTTTAATAAGCGCCGAAGCTTTCTTT
CDR3 protein: CASSLISAEAFF

V gene: TRBV6-4
D gene: TRBD1
J gene: TRBJ1-2
clone size: .
CDR3 DNA: TGTGCCAGCACCAAGGGACAGGGTAACTATGGCTACACCTTC
CDR3 protein: CASTKGQGNYGYTF

V gene: TRBV11-2
D gene: .
J gene: TRBJ1-2
clone size: .
CDR3 DNA: TGTGCCAGCAGGCGACCGGGACCGCGGACCTATGGCTACACCTTC
CDR3 protein: CASRRPGPRTYGYTF

V gene: TRBV3-1/TRBV3-2
D gene: .
J gene: TRBJ1-1
clone size: .
CDR3 DNA: TGTGCCAGCAGCCAAGCCGCGGTAGACACTGAAGCTTTCTTT
CDR3 protein: CASSQAAVDTEAFF

V gene: TRBV9
D gene: .
J gene: TRBJ1-2
clone size: .
CDR3 DNA: TGTGCCAGCAGCGTGGCGGCGGCGTCGGGCTATGGCTACACCTTC
CDR3 protein: CASSVAAASGYGYTF

V gene: TRBV19
D gene: TRBD2
J gene: TRBJ2-7
clone size: .
CDR3 DNA: TGTGCCAGTAGTATGGGAACTAGCGGGAGACCTGGCGAGCAGTACTTC
CDR3 protein: CASSMGTSGRPGEQYF

V gene: TRBV29-1
D gene: TRBD1
J gene: TRBJ1-1
clone size: .
CDR3 DNA: TGCAGCGTTCGACAGGGAAGGAACACTGAAGCTTTCTTT
CDR3 protein: CSVRQGRNTEAFF

V gene: TRBV19
D gene: .
J gene: TRBJ2-3
clone size: .
CDR3 DNA: TGTGCCAGTAGTTACCAGAGCACAGATACGCAGTATTTT
CDR3 protein: CASSYQSTDTQYF

V gene: TRBV7-8
D gene: .
J gene: TRBJ1-5
clone size: .
CDR3 DNA: TGTGCCAGCAGCTTAGACGGAGGTGGTCAGCCCCAGCATTTT
CDR3 protein: CASSLDGGGQPQHF

V gene: TRBV28
D gene: .
J gene: TRBJ1-3
clone size: .
CDR3 DNA: TGTGCCAGCAGTTTATTAGCCACACTCACTGGAAACACCATATATTTT
CDR3 protein: CASSLLATLTGNTIYF

V gene: TRBV27
D gene: .
J gene: TRBJ1-6
clone size: few
CDR3 DNA: TGTGCCAGCAGTTTACAGGGTCCGTATTCACCCCTCCACTTT
CDR3 protein: CASSLQGPYSPLHF

V gene: TRBV7-8
D gene: .
J gene: TRBJ2-3
clone size: few
CDR3 DNA: TGTGCCAGCAGCGGACAGAGCACAGATACGCAGTATTTT
CDR3 protein: CASSGQSTDTQYF

V gene: TRBV5-1
D gene: .
J gene: TRBJ1-1
clone size: .
CDR3 DNA: TGCGCCAGCAGCTTGGTTTCCCAGGTCCCTGAAGCTTTCTTT
CDR3 protein: CASSLVSQVPEAFF